A single sample gave rise to the 14 T cell receptor beta chains below, sequenced in a study of blood T cell repertoires in COVID-19. Generated by immunoSEQ multiplex PCR, the TCRdb table keeps only in-frame clones and is missing some. The sample carries about 440,000 clones, 88% recorded once. The specimen sequenced was peripheral blood. The receptors were gathered from a woman aged 50 to 65 with COVID-19, enrolled during active disease.

This chain's CDR3 is CASSSPPGQLNTEAFF. In DNA form, the CDR3 reads TGTGCCAGCAGTTCCCCCCCCGGACAGTTGAACACTGAAGCTTTCTTT. The chain recombines TRBV6-5 with TRBJ1-1, with TRBD1 as a possible D gene (6 bases). In germline, CDR1 is MNHEY, CDR2 SVGAGI. V was clipped by 4 bases and J by 0 bases, with 15 bases between them. The CDR3 consists of 16 residues.

This chain joins TRBV6-6 and TRBJ2-7, with 8 positions matching TRBD1. Trimming took 6 bases from V and 4 from J; bases not matched to a gene: 8. This CDR3 spans 14 amino acids. Germline assignment: CDR1 MNHNY and CDR2 SVGAGI (reference sequence). The CDR3 nucleotides read TGTGCCAGCAGGGAGGACAGGGCTGTTTACGAGCAGTACTTC. As protein: CASREDRAVYEQYF.

The J gene is TRBJ1-1, the V gene TRBV3-1 (or the pseudogene TRBV3-2); D is unclear. Germline loops: CDR1 LGHDT, CDR2 YNNKEL (reference sequence). V lost 2 bases and J lost 8, with 9 bases in between. CDR3 length equals 12 residues. CDR3 sequence: CASSQPGREAFF. Written as DNA, the CDR3 is TGTGCCAGCAGCCAACCAGGCAGGGAAGCTTTCTTT.

V is TRBV19 and J is TRBJ1-4, with D possibly being TRBD1 (5 bases). The CDR3 sequence is 14 residues long. Trimming took off 8 bases at V and 4 bases at J, with 14 bases between the two ends. Germline V lookup: CDR1 LNHDA, CDR2 SQIVND (reference sequence). The CDR3 region is CASQAGSGNEKLFF. The CDR3, as DNA: TGTGCCAGTCAAGCAGGGTCGGGTAATGAAAAACTGTTTTTT.

The chain recombines TRBV6-5 with TRBJ1-1; 7 positions agree with TRBD1. Germline CDR1 reads MNHEY; CDR2 reads SVGAGI. The CDR3 is made up of 14 amino acids. The J segment lost 3 bases and the V segment lost 6 bases, leaving 7 bases of the junction unmatched. CDR3 coding DNA: TGTGCCAGCAGAGAGGGGGCGGTTTACACTGAAGCTTTCTTT. This translates into CASREGAVYTEAFF.

This clone was picked up one time. The gene calls are TRBV19 and TRBJ1-1, with D possibly matching TRBD1 (5 bases). The germline V gene encodes CDR1 LNHDA and CDR2 SQIVND (reference sequence). The V end was cut by 1 base, the J end by 6 bases, with 9 bases between. The CDR3 is 13 residues long. CDR3 coding DNA: TGTGCCAGTAGTATAGGTCGGGGGTCTGAAGCTTTCTTT. It translates to CASSIGRGSEAFF.

The rearrangement links TRBV6-1 to TRBJ2-2; D remains ambiguous. Germline V gene sequence: CDR1 MNHNS, CDR2 SASEGT. V lost 2 bases and J 4 bases, leaving 8 bases between the germline ends. CDR3 length equals 14 residues. The CDR3 sequence is CASSENSLTGELFF. In nucleotides, the CDR3 is TGTGCCAGCAGTGAAAACAGCCTCACCGGGGAGCTGTTTTTT.

This clone was seen more than once but under ten times. This chain connects TRBV10-1 to TRBJ2-3; D is perhaps TRBD1 (6 bases). Germline assignment: CDR1 WNHNN and CDR2 SYGVQD (reference sequence). The ends were cut back, 9 bases at V and 3 bases at J, with 28 bases in the middle. The CDR3 covers 18 residues. Written as DNA, the CDR3 is TGCGCCAGTCACCTGTCTCGGGACACCTCGAGGGGTACAGATACGCAGTATTTT. Its protein product is CASHLSRDTSRGTDTQYF.

Written as DNA, the CDR3 is TGCGCCAGCAGTGAACGTGACGGGGTAAGAGATACGCAGTATTTT. Translated, it gives CASSERDGVRDTQYF. This sequence joins TRBV10-1 and TRBJ2-3, with D possibly TRBD2 on 5 matching bases. There are 15 residues in the CDR3. V lost 3 bases, J lost 5 bases, and 15 bases lay in between. CDR1 WNHNN and CDR2 SYGVQD come from the germline V gene (reference sequence).

The chain links TRBV4-1 to TRBJ1-4, with D possibly matching TRBD1 (5 bases). Trimming took 3 bases from V and 8 from J, leaving 10 bases between them. CDR1 is MGHRA and CDR2 is YSYEKL in the germline V gene. This CDR3 has 13 residues. The chain's CDR3 is CASSQEGREKLFF. The CDR3 DNA sequence: TGCGCCAGCAGCCAGGAGGGGCGGGAAAAACTGTTTTTT.

V is TRBV19 and J is TRBJ2-2; tentative D call: TRBD2 (6 bases). The germline V gene encodes CDR1 LNHDA and CDR2 SQIVND (reference sequence). Between the trimmed V and J ends, which lost 10 bases and 3 bases, there was a span of 15 bases. The CDR3 is 14 residues long. CDR3 DNA sequence: TGTGCCACCGGGGGTGGTTTGGACACCGGGGAGCTGTTTTTT. Translated, it gives CATGGGLDTGELFF.

The rearrangement links TRBV3-1 (or the pseudogene TRBV3-2) to TRBJ1-2, with D possibly matching TRBD1 (6 bases). The CDR3 consists of 15 residues. V lost 4 bases and J lost 6, with 18 bases in between. Per the germline V gene, CDR1 is LGHDT and CDR2 is YNNKEL (reference sequence). As DNA, the CDR3 is TGTGCCAGCAGCCGCCACTACACAGGGTACAATGGCTACACCTTC. Translation: CASSRHYTGYNGYTF.

The gene calls are TRBV27 and TRBJ2-3, with TRBD2 identical over 11 bases. Germline lookup yields CDR1 MNHEY and CDR2 SMNVEV (reference sequence). The CDR3 consists of 15 residues. V trimming: 6 bases; J trimming: 7 bases; junction bases outside the gene matches: 9. The CDR3 protein is CASRFLAGGPNTQYF. The CDR3 DNA reads TGTGCCAGCAGATTTCTAGCGGGGGGCCCAAATACGCAGTATTTT.

This clone came up a few times. This chain links TRBV6-5 with TRBJ2-3, with D unresolved. Germline lookup yields CDR1 MNHEY and CDR2 SVGAGI. The CDR3 spans 15 residues. Trimming pared 2 bases from V and 2 bases from J, leaving 11 bases between. The CDR3 DNA reads as TGTGCCAGCAGTTACGATGCAGGCCACACAGATACGCAGTATTTT. Its translation is CASSYDAGHTDTQYF.